The rows below give T cell receptor beta chains drawn from one sample of a study of shared clonotypes between healthy human individuals. Libraries were prepared by immunoSEQ multiplex PCR; TCRdb keeps only in-frame clonotypes and omits some of them. The data contain a few million clones, 85% to 95% of them seen just once; the ten biggest clones take up roughly 0.15%. Sequencing was carried out using naive CD4+ T cells sorted from blood. These receptors came from a man aged 18 to 29 in good health. The CDR3 runs from the conserved cysteine through the conserved F or W. The D gene is left open where the match is weak. Some rows have no size entry. The others give once, few or many, or a class for an expanded clone.

D gene	clone size	V gene	J gene	CDR3 protein	CDR3 DNA
TRBD1	once	TRBV11-2	TRBJ1-4	CASDRGGEKLFF	TGTGCCAGCGACAGGGGGGGAGAAAAACTGTTTTTT
.	.	TRBV19	TRBJ1-3	CASTYRASSGNTIYF	TGTGCCAGTACCTACAGGGCTTCCTCTGGAAACACCATATATTTT
.	.	TRBV6-1	TRBJ1-5	CASSEAYSPARDSNQPQHF	TGTGCCAGCAGTGAAGCGTATTCCCCCGCCAGGGACAGCAATCAGCCCCAGCATTTT
TRBD1	once	TRBV15	TRBJ1-6	CATSRGDPVRQGGDSPLHF	TGTGCCACCAGCAGAGGGGACCCGGTTAGGCAGGGGGGGGATTCACCCCTCCACTTT
TRBD2	.	TRBV29-1	TRBJ2-7	CSARTSGSNGEQYF	TGCAGCGCCAGGACTAGCGGGAGTAACGGCGAGCAGTACTTC
.	.	TRBV11-2	TRBJ2-7	CASSLVPGFEQYF	TGTGCCAGCAGCTTAGTTCCGGGTTTCGAGCAGTACTTC
.	.	TRBV29-1	TRBJ1-3	CSVEPNSGNTIYF	TGCAGCGTTGAGCCCAACTCTGGAAACACCATATATTTT
.	.	TRBV9	TRBJ1-3	CASSVSTFSGNTIYF	TGTGCCAGCAGCGTTAGTACGTTCTCTGGAAACACCATATATTTT
.	.	TRBV5-4	TRBJ2-5	CASSLPSQETQYF	TGTGCCAGCAGCCTGCCGAGCCAGGAGACCCAGTACTTC
TRBD2	.	TRBV23-1	TRBJ2-7	CASSPHFGPSGFSYEQYF	TGCGCCAGCAGTCCTCACTTCGGGCCTAGCGGGTTCTCCTACGAGCAGTACTTC
.	.	TRBV7-9	TRBJ1-4	CASSQKGGSGQLFF	TGTGCCAGCAGCCAAAAGGGGGGGTCAGGCCAGCTGTTTTTT
.	.	TRBV5-4	TRBJ1-4	CASNRDGSEKLFF	TGTGCCAGCAATCGGGACGGGAGTGAAAAACTGTTTTTT
.	.	TRBV15	TRBJ2-5	CATSSQTGDGETQYF	TGTGCCACCAGCAGTCAAACGGGAGATGGAGAGACCCAGTACTTC
.	few	TRBV18	TRBJ1-3	CASSPSGTGNTIYF	TGTGCCAGCTCACCATCAGGGACTGGAAACACCATATATTTT
TRBD2	.	TRBV5-1	TRBJ2-3	CASSLVPLLAGGGTSTDTQYF	TGCGCCAGCAGCTTGGTCCCCCTGCTAGCGGGAGGCGGCACTAGCACAGATACGCAGTATTTT
.	once	TRBV9	TRBJ1-2	CASSVSELGYTF	TGTGCCAGCAGCGTAAGTGAGCTTGGCTACACCTTC
TRBD1	.	TRBV27	TRBJ1-2	CASRGLLTGSIYGYTF	TGTGCCAGCAGGGGACTCCTGACAGGGAGTATCTATGGCTACACCTTC
.	.	TRBV7-2	TRBJ1-2	CASSLAWTAGGYTF	TGTGCCAGCAGCTTAGCGTGGACAGCCGGGGGCTACACCTTC
TRBD2	few	TRBV7-9	TRBJ2-1	CASSQGWASGRSYNEQFF	TGTGCCAGCAGCCAGGGCTGGGCTAGCGGGAGGTCCTACAATGAGCAGTTCTTC
.	.	TRBV6-1	TRBJ1-5	CASSEGSGLNQPQHF	TGTGCCAGCAGTGAGGGATCCGGACTTAATCAGCCCCAGCATTTT
.	.	TRBV28	TRBJ2-1	CASSLFQGRGLGEQFF	TGTGCCAGCAGCTTGTTTCAGGGGCGCGGTTTGGGTGAGCAGTTCTTC
.	.	TRBV7-8	TRBJ1-1	CASSFRDGTEAFF	TGTGCCAGCAGCTTCAGGGACGGCACTGAAGCTTTCTTT
.	.	TRBV19	TRBJ1-6	CASSILGQGGSPLHF	TGTGCCAGTAGTATTTTGGGCCAGGGTGGTTCACCCCTCCACTTT
.	.	TRBV7-9	TRBJ1-1	CASSLQPQPATEAFF	TGTGCCAGCAGCTTACAGCCGCAACCAGCCACTGAAGCTTTCTTT
TRBD2	.	TRBV7-9	TRBJ2-3	CASSLGLATDTQYF	TGTGCCAGCAGCTTAGGACTAGCAACGGATACGCAGTATTTT
.	.	TRBV6-1	TRBJ1-6	CASSKGQVNSPLHF	TGTGCCAGCAGCAAGGGACAAGTTAATTCACCCCTCCACTTT
.	.	TRBV19	TRBJ2-7	CASSRTATYEQYF	TGTGCCAGTAGTCGGACTGCCACCTACGAGCAGTACTTC
.	.	TRBV30	TRBJ1-1	CAWSVRGRQIEAFF	TGTGCCTGGAGTGTACGGGGGAGGCAGATTGAAGCTTTCTTT
.	.	TRBV7-2	TRBJ2-1	CASSMGGLLEQFF	TGTGCCAGCAGCATGGGGGGGCTCCTCGAGCAGTTCTTC
.	once	TRBV2	TRBJ2-6	CASSELGPGANVLTF	TGTGCCAGCAGTGAATTAGGGCCTGGGGCCAACGTCCTGACTTTC
TRBD1	.	TRBV19	TRBJ1-1	CASSLGQGNTEAFF	TGTGCCAGTAGTCTGGGACAGGGAAACACTGAAGCTTTCTTT
.	.	TRBV5-5	TRBJ2-7	CASSQGPSKGYEQYF	TGTGCCAGCAGCCAGGGACCGTCGAAAGGGTACGAGCAGTACTTC
.	.	TRBV4-1	TRBJ2-1	CASSQIANNEQFF	TGCGCCAGCAGCCAAATAGCGAACAATGAGCAGTTCTTC
.	.	TRBV7-2	TRBJ1-5	CASSPTPGPNQPQHF	TGTGCCAGCAGCCCTACCCCAGGGCCCAATCAGCCCCAGCATTTT
.	.	TRBV5-5	TRBJ1-1	CASSLSAGAEAFF	TGTGCCAGCAGCTTGTCGGCAGGGGCTGAAGCTTTCTTT
.	.	TRBV27	TRBJ2-7	CASSLKGSYEQYF	TGTGCCAGCAGTTTAAAGGGCTCCTACGAGCAGTACTTC
.	.	TRBV19	TRBJ1-1	CASSPGDPGYTEAFF	TGTGCCAGTAGTCCCGGGGACCCTGGATACACTGAAGCTTTCTTT
.	.	TRBV27	TRBJ2-3	CASRTGGDTQYF	TGTGCCAGCAGAACCGGGGGAGATACGCAGTATTTT
.	.	TRBV7-8	TRBJ2-3	CASGISPDTQYF	TGTGCCAGCGGCATTTCGCCAGATACGCAGTATTTT
.	.	TRBV19	TRBJ1-5	CASSRTVNQPQHF	TGTGCCAGTAGCCGGACGGTTAATCAGCCCCAGCATTTT
TRBD2	.	TRBV18	TRBJ2-5	CASSRTSGREETQYF	TGTGCCAGCTCTCGGACTAGCGGGAGGGAAGAGACCCAGTACTTC
.	.	TRBV7-9	TRBJ2-7	CASSFDGVDSYEQYF	TGTGCCAGCAGCTTTGACGGGGTAGACTCCTACGAGCAGTACTTC
TRBD1	.	TRBV6-1	TRBJ1-5	CASSPGQVSNQPQHF	TGTGCCAGCAGCCCGGGACAGGTTAGCAATCAGCCCCAGCATTTT
TRBD1	.	TRBV6-5	TRBJ1-1	CASSLSGQGRSEAFF	TGTGCCAGCAGTTTATCGGGACAGGGGAGATCTGAAGCTTTCTTT
.	.	TRBV30	TRBJ2-2	CAWRGSANTGELFF	TGTGCCTGGAGGGGGAGCGCGAACACCGGGGAGCTGTTTTTT
TRBD1	.	TRBV7-3	TRBJ1-4	CASNPPTQGPNEKLFF	TGTGCCAGCAATCCCCCCACACAGGGGCCTAATGAAAAACTGTTTTTT
.	.	TRBV18	TRBJ2-3	CASSPRGVRASTDTQYF	TGTGCCAGCTCACCCCGAGGAGTGAGGGCTAGCACAGATACGCAGTATTTT
TRBD1	.	TRBV7-8	TRBJ1-4	CASSPRDRGGEKLFF	TGTGCCAGCAGCCCACGGGACAGGGGAGGTGAAAAACTGTTTTTT
.	once	TRBV2	TRBJ2-6	CASIFGANVLTF	TGTGCCAGCATATTTGGGGCCAACGTCCTGACTTTC
.	.	TRBV6-1	TRBJ2-3	CASSEVAFRSYTDTQYF	TGTGCCAGCAGTGAAGTGGCCTTCAGGTCCTACACAGATACGCAGTATTTT
.	.	TRBV4-3	TRBJ1-4	CASSQEQATNEKLFF	TGCGCCAGCAGCCAAGAACAGGCAACTAATGAAAAACTGTTTTTT
TRBD1	.	TRBV7-8	TRBJ2-2	CASSLVPGQGNGELFF	TGTGCCAGCAGCTTAGTCCCCGGACAGGGTAATGGGGAGCTGTTTTTT
.	.	TRBV6-5	TRBJ1-1	CATKRGGTEAFF	TGTGCTACCAAACGGGGAGGGACTGAAGCTTTCTTT